This TCR beta chain was recorded in a study of T cells after yellow fever vaccination. TCRdb recomputed calls from the 5' RACE reads with MiXCR, one row per CDR3 protein. The sample has roughly 260,000 distinct CDR3 sequences, 13% seen once. Germline lookup yields CDR1 SGHRS and CDR2 YFSETQ. The V and J ends lost 2 bases and 0 bases respectively, with 9 bases between them. The CDR3 has 15 residues. The receptor comes from a man aged 30-40 years who received the YFV17D yellow fever vaccine. The specimen comprised CD4+ T cells sorted from PBMCs, sampled 45 days after the yellow fever booster vaccination. The chain uses TRBV5-1 and TRBJ2-1, with TRBD1 as a possible D gene (5 bases). The CDR3 DNA reads TGCGCCAGCAGCTTCAGGGTGGGCTCCTACAATGAGCAGTTCTTC. Its protein product is CASSFRVGSYNEQFF.